A single T cell receptor beta chain is shown here with its context. The sample belongs to a study of tissue T cells after allogeneic stem cell transplantation. Sequencing of TCRbeta CDR3 at survey depth gave sequences and template counts. Some clones are missing from TCRdb's copy, which holds only in-frame ones; the method was immunoSEQ multiplex PCR. This table holds some 25,000 clones, around four fifths found once. Trimming left V 4 bases short and J 3 bases short, with 19 bases between. Germline V CDR1 and CDR2: SGHRS, YFSETQ. The CDR3 runs 16 residues. Autopsy tissues included GI tract, liver, skin and lymphoid organs.

The chain carries TRBV5-1 and TRBJ2-5; maybe TRBD1 (6 bases). This receptor was taken from a female donor aged 60 or older with lung cancer. Specimen: tissue from the ileum, collected at autopsy. As DNA, the CDR3 is TGCGCCAGCAGCCGGGGTCTGGGGGCAGGAGAAGAGACCCAGTACTTC. Protein sequence: CASSRGLGAGEETQYF. Variable domain in full (rest from reference TRBV5-1 and TRBJ2-5): KAGVTQTPRYLIKTRGQQVTLSCSPISGHRSVSWYQQTPGQGLQFLFEYFSETQRNKGNFPGRFSGRQFSNSRSEMNVSTLELGDSALYLCASSRGLGAGEETQYFGPGTRLLVL.